The present TCR beta chain was sequenced within a study of cytomegalovirus exposure and HLA in healthy donors. Points from the study as a whole: Earlier findings revealed that most TCR beta V segments proved productive either about 87% or about 30% of the time.

J was trimmed by 0 bases and V by 5 bases; bases with no gene match: 3. The CDR3 sequence is 15 residues long. CDR1 and CDR2 from the germline V gene are SGHTA and FQGTGA. A multiplex PCR was run with 60 Vbeta primers and 13 Jbeta primers. Sequenced by immunoSEQ multiplex PCR; TCRdb stores in-frame clones only, minus some. The data hold approximately 170,000 clones, with roughly 75% observed a single time. On this clone: No antigen is known for it.

The TCR sequence derives from a man aged 25 to 40 in good health and CMV-seropositive. The chain employs TRBV7-3 and TRBJ2-7; 11 bases match TRBD2. Sequences were obtained from PBMCs. The CDR3, as DNA: TGTGCCAGCAGCACCGGGACTAGCGGCTCCTACGAGCAGTACTTC. This sequence encodes CASSTGTSGSYEQYF.